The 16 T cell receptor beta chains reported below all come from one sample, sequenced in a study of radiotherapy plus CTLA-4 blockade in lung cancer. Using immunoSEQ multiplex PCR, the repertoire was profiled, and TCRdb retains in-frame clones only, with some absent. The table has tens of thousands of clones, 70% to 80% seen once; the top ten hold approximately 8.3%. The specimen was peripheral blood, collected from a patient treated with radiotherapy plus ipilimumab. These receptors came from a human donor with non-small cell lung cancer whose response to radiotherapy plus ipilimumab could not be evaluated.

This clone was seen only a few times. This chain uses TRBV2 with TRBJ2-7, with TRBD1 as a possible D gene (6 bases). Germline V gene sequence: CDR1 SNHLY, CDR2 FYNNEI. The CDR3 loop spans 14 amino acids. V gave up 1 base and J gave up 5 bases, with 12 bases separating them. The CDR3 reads CASSEVTGPHEQYF. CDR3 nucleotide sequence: TGTGCCAGCAGTGAAGTAACAGGGCCCCACGAGCAGTACTTC.

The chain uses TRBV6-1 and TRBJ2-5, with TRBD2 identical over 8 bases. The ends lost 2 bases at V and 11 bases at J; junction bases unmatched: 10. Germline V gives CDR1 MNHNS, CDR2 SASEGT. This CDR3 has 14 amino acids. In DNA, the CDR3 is TGTGCCAGCAGTGAATGGGTGGGGACTAGGGAGCAGTACTTC. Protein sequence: CASSEWVGTREQYF.

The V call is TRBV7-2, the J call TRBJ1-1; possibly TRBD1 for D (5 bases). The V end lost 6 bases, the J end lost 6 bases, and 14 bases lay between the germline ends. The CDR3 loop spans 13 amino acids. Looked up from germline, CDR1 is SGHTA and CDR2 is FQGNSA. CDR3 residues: CASRFQGRSEAFF. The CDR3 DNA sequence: TGTGCCAGCAGATTTCAGGGTAGGTCTGAAGCTTTCTTT.

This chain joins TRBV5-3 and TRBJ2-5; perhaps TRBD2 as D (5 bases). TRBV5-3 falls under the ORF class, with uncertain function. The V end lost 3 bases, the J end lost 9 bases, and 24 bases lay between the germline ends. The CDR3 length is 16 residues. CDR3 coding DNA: TGTGCCAGAAGCTCTGTCAGCTTCAGGCGGGCGATGCCCCAGTACTTC. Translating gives CARSSVSFRRAMPQYF.

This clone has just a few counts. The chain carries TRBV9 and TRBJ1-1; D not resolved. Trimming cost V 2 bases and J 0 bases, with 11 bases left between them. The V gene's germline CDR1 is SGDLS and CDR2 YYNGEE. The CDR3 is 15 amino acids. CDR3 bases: TGTGCCAGCAGCGTCGGGAACAACCTGAACACTGAAGCTTTCTTT. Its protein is CASSVGNNLNTEAFF. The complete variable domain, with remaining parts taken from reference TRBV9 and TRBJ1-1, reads DSGVTQTPKHLITATGQRVTLRCSPRSGDLSVYWYQQSLDQGLQFLIQYYNGEERAKGNILERFSAQQFPDLHSELNLSSLELGDSALYFCASSVGNNLNTEAFFGQGTRLTVV.

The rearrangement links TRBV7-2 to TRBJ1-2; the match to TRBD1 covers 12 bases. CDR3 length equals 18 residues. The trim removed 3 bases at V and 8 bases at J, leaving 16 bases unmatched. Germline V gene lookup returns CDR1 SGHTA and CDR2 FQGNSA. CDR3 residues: CASSFSPGTGGNSKGYTF. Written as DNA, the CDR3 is TGTGCCAGCAGCTTTTCTCCCGGGACAGGGGGCAATTCGAAGGGCTACACCTTC.

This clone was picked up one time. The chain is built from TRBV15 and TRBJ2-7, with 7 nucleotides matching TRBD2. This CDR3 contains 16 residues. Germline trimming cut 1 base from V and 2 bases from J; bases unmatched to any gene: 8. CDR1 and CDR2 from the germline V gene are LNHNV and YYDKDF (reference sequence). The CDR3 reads CATSRALGREAYEQYF. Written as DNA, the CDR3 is TGTGCCACCAGCAGAGCCCTGGGGAGGGAGGCCTACGAGCAGTACTTC.

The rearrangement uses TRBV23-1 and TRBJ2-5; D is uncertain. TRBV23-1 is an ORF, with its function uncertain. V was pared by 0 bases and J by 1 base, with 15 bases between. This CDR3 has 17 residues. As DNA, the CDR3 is TGCGCCAGCAGTCAATCTGAGCTCCAGGCCAGCCAAGAGACCCAGTACTTC. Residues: CASSQSELQASQETQYF.

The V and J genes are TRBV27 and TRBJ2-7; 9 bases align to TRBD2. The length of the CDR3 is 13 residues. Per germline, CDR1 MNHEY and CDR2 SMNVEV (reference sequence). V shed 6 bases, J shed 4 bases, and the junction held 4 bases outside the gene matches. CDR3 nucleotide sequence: TGTGCCAGCAGGATCGCGGGAGGGTACGAGCAGTACTTC. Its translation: CASRIAGGYEQYF.

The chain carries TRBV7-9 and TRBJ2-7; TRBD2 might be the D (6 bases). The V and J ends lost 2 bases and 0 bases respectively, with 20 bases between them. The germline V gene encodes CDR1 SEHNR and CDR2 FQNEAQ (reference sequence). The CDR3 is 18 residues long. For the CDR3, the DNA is TGTGCCAGCAGCTTAAAAATCGATGCGAGCGGGCTCTCCTACGAGCAGTACTTC. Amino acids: CASSLKIDASGLSYEQYF.

CDR3 protein: CASSLVRDTQYF. In DNA, the CDR3 is TGTGCCAGCAGCCTAGTTCGAGATACGCAGTATTTT. This chain joins TRBV11-2 and TRBJ2-3; no clear D gene. The CDR3 consists of 12 residues. Deletions cut 5 bases from V and 5 bases from J, with 8 bases between. The germline V gene has CDR1 SGHAT and CDR2 FQNNGV. Filled out from reference TRBV11-2 and TRBJ2-3, the complete variable domain reads EAGVAQSPRYKIIEKRQSVAFWCNPISGHATLYWYQQILGQGPKLLIQFQNNGVVDDSQLPKDRFSAERLKGVDSTLKIQPAKLEDSAVYLCASSLVRDTQYFGPGTRLTVL.

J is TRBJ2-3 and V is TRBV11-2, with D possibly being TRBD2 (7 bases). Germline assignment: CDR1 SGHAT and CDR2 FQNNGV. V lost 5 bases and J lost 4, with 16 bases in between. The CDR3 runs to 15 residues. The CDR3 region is CASSQKGGRSDTQYF. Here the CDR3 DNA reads TGTGCCAGCAGCCAAAAGGGGGGGAGATCAGATACGCAGTATTTT. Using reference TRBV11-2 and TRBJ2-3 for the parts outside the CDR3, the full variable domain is EAGVAQSPRYKIIEKRQSVAFWCNPISGHATLYWYQQILGQGPKLLIQFQNNGVVDDSQLPKDRFSAERLKGVDSTLKIQPAKLEDSAVYLCASSQKGGRSDTQYFGPGTRLTVL.

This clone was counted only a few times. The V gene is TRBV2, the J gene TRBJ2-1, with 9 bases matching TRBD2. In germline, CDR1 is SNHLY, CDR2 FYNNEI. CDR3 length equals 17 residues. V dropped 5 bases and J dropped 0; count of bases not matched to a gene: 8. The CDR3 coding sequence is TGTGCCAGCAGTAAATTACCGGGACTAGCCTCCTACAATGAGCAGTTCTTC. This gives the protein CASSKLPGLASYNEQFF.

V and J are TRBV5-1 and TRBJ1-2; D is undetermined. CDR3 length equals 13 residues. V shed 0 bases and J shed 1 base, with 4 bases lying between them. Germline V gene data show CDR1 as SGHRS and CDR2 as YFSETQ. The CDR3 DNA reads TGCGCCAGCAGCTTGGACGGTAACTATGGCTACACCTTC. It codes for CASSLDGNYGYTF.

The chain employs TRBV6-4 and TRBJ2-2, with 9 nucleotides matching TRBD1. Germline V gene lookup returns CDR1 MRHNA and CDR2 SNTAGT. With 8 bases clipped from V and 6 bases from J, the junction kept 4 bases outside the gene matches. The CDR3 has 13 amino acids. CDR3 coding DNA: TGTGCCAGCCGGGACAGGGAGGCCGGGGAGCTGTTTTTT. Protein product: CASRDREAGELFF.

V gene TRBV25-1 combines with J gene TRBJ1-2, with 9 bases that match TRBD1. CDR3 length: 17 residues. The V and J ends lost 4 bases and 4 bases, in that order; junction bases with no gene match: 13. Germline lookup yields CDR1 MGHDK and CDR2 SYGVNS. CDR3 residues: CASSAPYTGGERYGYTF. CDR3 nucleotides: TGTGCCAGCAGTGCACCCTATACAGGGGGCGAACGCTATGGCTACACCTTC.